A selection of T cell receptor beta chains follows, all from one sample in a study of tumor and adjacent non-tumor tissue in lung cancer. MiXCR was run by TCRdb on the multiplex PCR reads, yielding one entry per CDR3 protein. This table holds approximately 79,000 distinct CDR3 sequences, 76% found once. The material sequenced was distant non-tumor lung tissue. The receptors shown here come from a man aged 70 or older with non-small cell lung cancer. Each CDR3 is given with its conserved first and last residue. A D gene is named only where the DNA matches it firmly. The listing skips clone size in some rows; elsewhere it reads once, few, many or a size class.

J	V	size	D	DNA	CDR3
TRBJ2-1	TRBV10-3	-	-	TGTGCTATCAGCCAAAAGGGGAGCTCCTACAATGGGCAGTTCTTC	CAISQKGSSYNGQFF
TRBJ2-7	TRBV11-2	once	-	TGTGTCAGCAGCTTAACTAAAGGGCCACCCTACGAGCAGTACTTC	CVSSLTKGPPYEQYF
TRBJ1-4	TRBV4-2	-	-	TGTGCCAGCAACCAAGTACCGTTGGGGCTAGCTAATGAAAAAATGTTTTTT	CASNQVPLGLANEKMFF
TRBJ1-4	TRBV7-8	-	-	TGTGCCAGCAGCTTGGCTTGGCGAACTGCAACTAATGAAAAACTGTTTTTT	CASSLAWRTATNEKLFF
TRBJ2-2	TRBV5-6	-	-	TGTGACAGCAGCTTTGGAACCGGGAACTCAAGCGGGGAGCTGTTTTTT	CDSSFGTGNSSGELFF
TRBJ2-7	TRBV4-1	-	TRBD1	TGCGTCAGCAGCCGGACACTAACGGGACAGGGGGACGAGCAGTACTTC	CVSSRTLTGQGDEQYF
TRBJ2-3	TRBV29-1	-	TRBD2	TGCAGCGTTGTGCCCTACTTAGCGGGAGGGGTTGCAGATACGCAGTATTTT	CSVVPYLAGGVADTQYF
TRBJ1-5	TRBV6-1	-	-	TGTGCCAGCAGGGAGACGGGGGATAACAATCAGCCCCAGCATTTT	CASRETGDNNQPQHF
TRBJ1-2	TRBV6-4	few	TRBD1	TGTACCAGCAGTGGGGGGGACAGTTCCTATGGCTACACCTTC	CTSSGGDSSYGYTF
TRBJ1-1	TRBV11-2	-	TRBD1	TGTGCCAGCGCCCAGGGGGGGCAGGTAGCTTTCTTT	CASAQGGQVAFF
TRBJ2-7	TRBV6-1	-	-	TGTGCCAGCGTAGGAGGGGGCATGAACGAGCAATACTTC	CASVGGGMNEQYF
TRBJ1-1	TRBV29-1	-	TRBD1	TGCAGCGTGACCGGGACAGAGGGGGCTGGGGGCACTGAAGCTTTCTTT	CSVTGTEGAGGTEAFF
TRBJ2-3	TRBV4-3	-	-	TGCGCCAACAGCCAAGAGCCTGGGATGGCGGAGTATTTT	CANSQEPGMAEYF
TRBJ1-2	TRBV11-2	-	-	TGTGCCAGCAGCCAAGGACTATATAGCTACACATTC	CASSQGLYSYTF
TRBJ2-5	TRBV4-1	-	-	TGCGCCGGCAGCCAACAGAGGGGGCAAGAGACCCAGTACTTC	CAGSQQRGQETQYF
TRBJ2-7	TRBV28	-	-	TGTGCCAGCAATTCCCAGCGGGCCGGGGGTTACAAGCAGTACTTC	CASNSQRAGGYKQYF
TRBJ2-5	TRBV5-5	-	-	TGTGCCAGCAGCCAAAGGATACTCCGAGAGACCCATTACTTC	CASSQRILRETHYF
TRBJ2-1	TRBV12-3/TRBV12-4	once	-	TGTGCCAGCACTGAGAGCGAGAGCTACAATGAGCAGTTCTTC	CASTESESYNEQFF
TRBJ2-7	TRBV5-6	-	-	TGTGCCAGGAGCTCCGTTGTCCGGGGCAGGATCTACGAGCAGTACTTC	CARSSVVRGRIYEQYF
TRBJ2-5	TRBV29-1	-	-	TGCAGCACCAAGCCCTACCTCCAGAAAGGACAAGAGACCCAGTACTTC	CSTKPYLQKGQETQYF
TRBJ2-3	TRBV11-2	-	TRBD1	TGTGCCGCCAGCTCACAGGGGTTCTCAGATACACAGTATTTT	CAASSQGFSDTQYF
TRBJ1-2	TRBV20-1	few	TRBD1	TGCAGTGCTTTCACGGACAGGGCGTGGCAGGGCTACACCTTC	CSAFTDRAWQGYTF
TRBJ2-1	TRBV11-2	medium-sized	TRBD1	TGTGCCAGCAGCTCGGTCGGGACAGGGGATATCAATGAGCAGTTCTTC	CASSSVGTGDINEQFF
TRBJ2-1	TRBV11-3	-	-	TGTGCCAGCAGCTTAGATCCCACGGGGGGCAGGGGCGAGAAGATCTTC	CASSLDPTGGRGEKIF
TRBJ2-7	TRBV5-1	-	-	TGCGCCAACAGTTGTTCGACAGGACCCTACGAGCAGTACTTC	CANSCSTGPYEQYF
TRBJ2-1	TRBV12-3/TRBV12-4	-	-	TGTGCCAGCAGTCCCGCTGGGGGGGGGCGTGGGAATGGGCGATTCTTC	CASSPAGGGRGNGRFF
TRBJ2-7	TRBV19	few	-	TGTGCCAGTGGGCGGGGCTCCTACGAGCAGTACTTC	CASGRGSYEQYF
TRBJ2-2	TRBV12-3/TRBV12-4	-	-	TGTGCCAGCAATCCCCAACATAGGAACGCCGGGGAGCTATTTTTT	CASNPQHRNAGELFF
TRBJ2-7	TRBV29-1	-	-	TGCAACGCAACCGGGAACAGGAGCTACGAGCAGTACTTC	CNATGNRSYEQYF
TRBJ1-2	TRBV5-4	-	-	TGTGCCAGCAGCGGAGAAAACAGGGCTAAAGGCTACAGGTTC	CASSGENRAKGYRF
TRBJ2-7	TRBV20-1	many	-	TGCAGTGCTAGAGATTTGGCGGGAACGTTCTACGAGCAGTACTTC	CSARDLAGTFYEQYF
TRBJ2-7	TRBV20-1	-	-	TGCAGTGCTACGCGGGAACTCTACGAGCAGTACTTC	CSATRELYEQYF
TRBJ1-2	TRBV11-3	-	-	TGTGCCAGTAGCTTAGAACGCGGACGGACCTATGACTACACCTTC	CASSLERGRTYDYTF
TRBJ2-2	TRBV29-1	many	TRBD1	TGCAGCGTTGGGGGACAGGGAGTCGGCGGGGAGCTGTTTTTT	CSVGGQGVGGELFF
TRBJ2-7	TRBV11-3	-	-	TGTGCCAACAGCCTGACACGAGCCTACGTGCAGTACTTC	CANSLTRAYVQYF
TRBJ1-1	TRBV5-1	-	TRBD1	TGCGCCAGCAGCCAAGGGACAGGGGGCACTGAAGCTTTCTTT	CASSQGTGGTEAFF
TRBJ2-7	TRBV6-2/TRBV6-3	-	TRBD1	TGTGTCATCAATACTAAGACAGGGGGATCGTACGAGCAGTACTTC	CVINTKTGGSYEQYF
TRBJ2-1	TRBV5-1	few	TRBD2	TGCGCCAGCAGCCTGCTGGGACTAGAGAACTACAATGAGCAGTTCTTC	CASSLLGLENYNEQFF
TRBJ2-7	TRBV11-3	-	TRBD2	TGTGCCAGCAGAATAGCGGGAGTGGACAAGCAGTACTTC	CASRIAGVDKQYF
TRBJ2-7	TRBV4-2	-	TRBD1	TGTGCTAACAACCAAGGACAGGGTCTCTACGAGCAGTACTTC	CANNQGQGLYEQYF